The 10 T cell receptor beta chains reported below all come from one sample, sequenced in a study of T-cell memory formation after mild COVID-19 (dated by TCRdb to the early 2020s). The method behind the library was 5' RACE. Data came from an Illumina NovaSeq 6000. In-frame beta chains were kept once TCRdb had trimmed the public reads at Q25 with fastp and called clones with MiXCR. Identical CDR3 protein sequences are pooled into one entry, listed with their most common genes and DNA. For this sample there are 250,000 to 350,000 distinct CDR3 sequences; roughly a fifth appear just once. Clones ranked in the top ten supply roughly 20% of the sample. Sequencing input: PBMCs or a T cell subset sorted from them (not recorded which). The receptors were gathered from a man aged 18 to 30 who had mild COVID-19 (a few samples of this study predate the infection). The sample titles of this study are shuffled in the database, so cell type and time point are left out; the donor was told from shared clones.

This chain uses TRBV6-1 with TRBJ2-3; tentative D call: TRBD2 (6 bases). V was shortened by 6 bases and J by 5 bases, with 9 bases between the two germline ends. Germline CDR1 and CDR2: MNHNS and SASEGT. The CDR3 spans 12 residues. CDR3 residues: CASSRRGDTQYF. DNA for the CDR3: TGTGCCAGCAGCCGGAGGGGAGATACGCAGTATTTT.

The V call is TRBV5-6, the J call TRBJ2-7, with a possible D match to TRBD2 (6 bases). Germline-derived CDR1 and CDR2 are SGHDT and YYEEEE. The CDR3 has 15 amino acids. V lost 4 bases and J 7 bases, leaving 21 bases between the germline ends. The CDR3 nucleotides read TGTGCCAGCAGCCAATGGACGGGGGAGACCTGGGAGCAGTACTTC. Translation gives CASSQWTGETWEQYF.

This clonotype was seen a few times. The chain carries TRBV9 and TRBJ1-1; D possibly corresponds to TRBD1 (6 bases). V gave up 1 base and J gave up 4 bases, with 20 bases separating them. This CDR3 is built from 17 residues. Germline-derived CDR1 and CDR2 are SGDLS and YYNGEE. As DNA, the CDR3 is TGTGCCAGCAGCGTAACTGACAGGAGGCGGGTAAGCACTGAAGCTTTCTTT. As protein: CASSVTDRRRVSTEAFF.

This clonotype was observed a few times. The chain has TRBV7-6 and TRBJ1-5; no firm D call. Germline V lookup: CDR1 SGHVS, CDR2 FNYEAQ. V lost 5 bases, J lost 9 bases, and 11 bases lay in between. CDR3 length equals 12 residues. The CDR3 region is CASSAPEGPQHF. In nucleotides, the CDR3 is TGTGCCAGCAGCGCACCCGAGGGGCCCCAGCATTTT.

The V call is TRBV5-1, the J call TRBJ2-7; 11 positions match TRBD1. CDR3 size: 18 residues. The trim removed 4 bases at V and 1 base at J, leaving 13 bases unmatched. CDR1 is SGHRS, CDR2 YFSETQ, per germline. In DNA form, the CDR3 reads TGCGCCAGCAGCCATAGGACAGGGGGCTTAGAAGTATCCTACGAGCAGTACTTC. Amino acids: CASSHRTGGLEVSYEQYF.

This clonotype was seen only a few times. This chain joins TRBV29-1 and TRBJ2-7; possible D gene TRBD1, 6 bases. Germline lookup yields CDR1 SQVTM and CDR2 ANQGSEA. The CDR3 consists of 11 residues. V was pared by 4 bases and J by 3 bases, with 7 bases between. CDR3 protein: CSVVQGYEQYF. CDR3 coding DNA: TGCAGCGTTGTACAGGGCTACGAGCAGTACTTC.

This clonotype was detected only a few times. DNA for the CDR3: TGTGCCACCAGCAGAGTGGGGGGTCCCAGTCAGCCCCAGCATTTT. Its protein product is CATSRVGGPSQPQHF. V usage is TRBV15 and J usage is TRBJ1-5; tentative D call: TRBD1 (5 bases). The CDR3 spans 15 residues. The V and J ends lost 1 base and 6 bases respectively, with 13 bases between them. Germline V gives CDR1 LNHNV, CDR2 YYDKDF (reference sequence).

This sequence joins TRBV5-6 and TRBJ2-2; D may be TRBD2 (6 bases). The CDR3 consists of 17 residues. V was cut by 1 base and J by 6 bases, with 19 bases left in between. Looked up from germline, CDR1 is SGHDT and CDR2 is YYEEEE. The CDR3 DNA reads TGTGCCAGCAGCTTGAATCTAGGCGGGGCGCAGGCCGGGGAGCTGTTTTTT. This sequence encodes CASSLNLGGAQAGELFF.

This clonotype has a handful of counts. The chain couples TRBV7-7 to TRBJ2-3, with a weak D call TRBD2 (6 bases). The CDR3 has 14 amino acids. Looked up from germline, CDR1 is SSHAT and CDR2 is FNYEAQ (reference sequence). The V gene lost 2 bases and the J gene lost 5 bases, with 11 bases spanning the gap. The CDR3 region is CASSLNRGLDTQYF. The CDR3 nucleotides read TGTGCCAGCAGCTTAAATCGGGGGTTAGATACGCAGTATTTT.

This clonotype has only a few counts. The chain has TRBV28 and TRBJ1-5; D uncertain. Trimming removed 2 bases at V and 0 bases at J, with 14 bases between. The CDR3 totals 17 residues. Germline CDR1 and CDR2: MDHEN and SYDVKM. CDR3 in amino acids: CASSLGEGRYSNQPQHF. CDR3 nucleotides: TGTGCCAGCAGTTTAGGGGAAGGACGTTATAGCAATCAGCCCCAGCATTTT.